This T cell receptor (beta chain) appears in the sequencing data of a study of blood T cell repertoires in COVID-19. Across the whole study: COVID-19 samples collected from the United States, Italy and Spain covered acute and convalescent phases.

The germline gives CDR1 KGHSH, CDR2 LQKENI. J was trimmed by 2 bases and V by 1 base; bases with no gene match: 3. The CDR3 extends over 16 amino acids. As originally analysed: By means of reference gene primer amplification, nucleated cell counts were estimated. Clones were sequenced by immunoSEQ multiplex PCR, and TCRdb holds only the in-frame ones, with some missing. V and J calls and clone size are given by that table; D and trimming were obtained from the DNA. The sample includes roughly 180,000 clones, around 78% of them seen just once. Study members were between roughly 18 and 89 years old and lived in about two dozen US regions. Two consecutive negative NP/OP PCR tests, clearance, or resolved symptoms defined Cohort 3 recovery.

The material sequenced was PBMCs or T cells enriched from blood (not recorded which). The sequence was obtained from a woman in her 50s who had recovered from COVID-19. The V call is TRBV18, the J call TRBJ2-3; 10 positions agree with TRBD2. This CDR3 reads CASSPRSGGPTDTQYF. The CDR3 DNA is TGTGCCAGCTCACCACGTAGCGGGGGGCCCACAGATACGCAGTATTTT.